The 31 T cell receptor beta chains below all came from one sample that was sequenced in a study of PD-1 blockade in mismatch repair-deficient tumors. Clones were read by immunoSEQ multiplex PCR, and TCRdb kept only the in-frame ones, dropping some. There are tens of thousands of clones in the sample; over 70% occur only once, and about 2.6% lies in the top ten. The sample in question was peripheral blood, obtained 12 weeks after starting pembrolizumab. These receptors came from an adult with mismatch repair-deficient cancer.

V is TRBV5-5 and J is TRBJ2-5; 10 nucleotides match TRBD2. CDR3 length: 15 residues. Germline loops: CDR1 SGHKS, CDR2 YYEKEE (reference sequence). V shed 4 bases, J shed 7 bases, and the junction held 10 bases outside the gene matches. CDR3 loop: CASSAGLAGDGTQYF. CDR3 nucleotides: TGTGCCAGCAGCGCGGGGCTAGCGGGAGACGGGACCCAGTACTTC.

The rearrangement links TRBV7-2 to TRBJ2-1; 12 nucleotides match TRBD2. In germline, CDR1 is SGHTA, CDR2 FQGNSA. V shed 5 bases and J 10 bases; nucleotides not matched to a gene: 6. This CDR3 comprises 14 residues. This chain's CDR3 is CASSLTSGSGEQFF. In DNA form, the CDR3 reads TGTGCCAGCAGCCTGACTAGCGGGAGTGGGGAGCAGTTCTTC.

The chain links TRBV19 to TRBJ1-1, with D unresolved. Trimming cost V 3 bases and J 2 bases, with 7 bases left between them. The length of the CDR3 is 13 residues. The germline V gene encodes CDR1 LNHDA and CDR2 SQIVND (reference sequence). CDR3 in DNA: TGTGCCAGTAGTATGGCCGATAACACTGAAGCTTTCTTT. It is translated as CASSMADNTEAFF.

The rearrangement uses TRBV5-4 and TRBJ2-2; D might be TRBD1 or TRBD2, each matching 5 bases. The V gene lost 3 bases and the J gene lost 2 bases, with 8 bases spanning the gap. The length of the CDR3 is 14 residues. In germline, CDR1 is SGHNT, CDR2 YYREEE (reference sequence). The CDR3 reads CASSSGTNTGELFF. The DNA of the CDR3 is TGTGCCAGCAGCTCCGGGACCAACACCGGGGAGCTGTTTTTT.

CDR3 region: CASSPPLGQGGNEQFF. The CDR3 bases are TGTGCCAGCAGCCCCCCGCTGGGACAGGGGGGAAATGAGCAGTTCTTC. This sequence joins TRBV7-9 and TRBJ2-1; 11 bases agree with TRBD1. With 5 bases clipped from V and 7 bases from J, the junction kept 10 bases outside the gene matches. Germline CDR1 is SEHNR and CDR2 is FQNEAQ (reference sequence). The CDR3 runs 16 residues.

This clone occurred a few times. V usage is TRBV6-8 and J usage is TRBJ2-5; maybe TRBD2 (6 bases). Between the trimmed V and J ends, which lost 8 bases and 5 bases, there was a span of 12 bases. This CDR3 is built from 12 residues. Germline CDR1 and CDR2: MNHGY and SAAAGT. The CDR3 loop reads CASVEGRETQYF. CDR3 in DNA: TGTGCCAGCGTGGAGGGGAGGGAGACCCAGTACTTC.

The chain is built from TRBV11-2 and TRBJ2-1; no definite D call. Trimming took off 6 bases at V and 7 bases at J, with 16 bases between the two ends. Germline CDR1 SGHAT, CDR2 FQNNGV. The CDR3 has 14 residues. The DNA for the CDR3 is TGTGCCAGCAGGCCGACGTTTGGTAGAAATGAGCAGTTCTTC. Protein product: CASRPTFGRNEQFF.

The chain employs TRBV7-9 and TRBJ1-1; D is uncertain. Germline CDR1 is SEHNR and CDR2 is FQNEAQ (reference sequence). Trimming cost V 3 bases and J 6 bases, with 17 bases left between them. There are 15 residues in the CDR3. CDR3 bases: TGTGCCAGCAGCTTTCCCCGGATTGGTGTCGCTGAAGCTTTCTTT. Translated: CASSFPRIGVAEAFF.

J is TRBJ2-5 and V is TRBV7-6; D remains unclear. In germline, CDR1 is SGHVS, CDR2 FNYEAQ. The CDR3 covers 13 residues. The V end lost 5 bases, the J end lost 4 bases, and 11 bases lay between the germline ends. CDR3 DNA: TGTGCCAGCAGCGATAGAACGAGAGAGACCCAGTACTTC. It yields the protein CASSDRTRETQYF.

This chain's CDR3 is CASSLGGQGGDTQYF. CDR3 DNA: TGCGCCAGCAGCTTGGGAGGACAGGGGGGTGATACGCAGTATTTT. The V gene is TRBV5-1, the J gene TRBJ2-3; 10 nucleotides align to TRBD1. The V and J ends lost 0 bases and 6 bases, in that order; junction bases with no gene match: 4. The CDR3 has 15 residues. Germline V lookup: CDR1 SGHRS, CDR2 YFSETQ.

The chain couples TRBV7-2 to TRBJ2-7; TRBD1 matches at 7 bases. This CDR3 spans 15 amino acids. V shed 0 bases and J 0 bases; nucleotides not matched to a gene: 2. From germline, CDR1 is SGHTA and CDR2 FQGNSA. CDR3 sequence (DNA): TGTGCCAGCAGCTTAGCAGGGGGCAGCTCCTACGAGCAGTACTTC. Translation gives CASSLAGGSSYEQYF.

The chain combines TRBV11-2 with TRBJ2-7; D may be TRBD1 or TRBD2 (5 bases each). CDR3 length: 17 residues. The V end was cut by 1 base, the J end by 4 bases, with 20 bases between. The germline V gene encodes CDR1 SGHAT and CDR2 FQNNGV. The CDR3 nucleotides read TGTGCCAGCAGCTTAGGAGGTGAGGGGACGAGGAATTACGAGCAGTACTTC. This codes for CASSLGGEGTRNYEQYF.

CDR3 DNA: TGCAGCGTTGAAGAGACAGGGGGCACTGAAGCTTTCTTT. This gives the protein CSVEETGGTEAFF. The chain employs TRBV29-1 and TRBJ1-1; 9 bases match TRBD1. This CDR3 contains 13 residues. Germline lookup yields CDR1 SQVTM and CDR2 ANQGSEA. V gave up 0 bases and J gave up 4 bases; unmatched junction bases: 0.

The genes are TRBV19 and TRBJ1-2, with 7 bases matching TRBD1. The germline CDR1 and CDR2 sequences are LNHDA and SQIVND (reference sequence). The CDR3 is 14 residues long. The V gene end was trimmed by 3 bases and the J gene end by 4 bases; junction bases not matched to a gene: 5. The CDR3 region has the DNA TGTGCCAGTAGTATGGAAAGGGGGCTCTATGGCTACACCTTC. It translates to CASSMERGLYGYTF.

The rearrangement links TRBV5-5 to TRBJ1-2, with a weak D call TRBD1 (6 bases). Between the trimmed V and J ends, which lost 4 bases and 7 bases, there was a span of 14 bases. This CDR3 spans 13 amino acids. Germline lookup yields CDR1 SGHKS and CDR2 YYEKEE (reference sequence). In DNA, the CDR3 is TGTGCCAGCAGCCAGGACAGTGTAATTGGCTACACCTTC. Its translation: CASSQDSVIGYTF.

This chain links TRBV5-1 with TRBJ2-7; 9 bases align to TRBD1. The germline V gene has CDR1 SGHRS and CDR2 YFSETQ. The length of the CDR3 is 15 residues. The ends lost 4 bases at V and 5 bases at J; junction bases unmatched: 10. The CDR3 reads CASSQERTGVHEQYF. Here the CDR3 DNA reads TGCGCCAGCAGCCAAGAAAGGACAGGGGTCCACGAGCAGTACTTC.

The V and J genes are TRBV5-5 and TRBJ1-2, with no clear D. The V end lost 5 bases, the J end lost 3 bases, and 8 bases lay between the germline ends. The germline V gene has CDR1 SGHKS and CDR2 YYEKEE (reference sequence). The CDR3 consists of 12 residues. CDR3: CASSHGDYGYTF. The CDR3 DNA is TGTGCCAGCAGTCACGGAGACTATGGCTACACCTTC.

The rearrangement joins TRBV11-2 to TRBJ2-7, with TRBD2 matching 13 bases. Trimming at V came to 8 bases and at J to 4 bases, leaving 5 bases not matched to a gene. The CDR3 has 14 amino acids. Germline assignment: CDR1 SGHAT and CDR2 FQNNGV. The DNA of the CDR3 is TGTGCCAGCGGGAGGACTAGCGGGAGTTACGAGCAGTACTTC. Its protein is CASGRTSGSYEQYF.

The chain recombines TRBV27 with TRBJ2-1; D possibly corresponds to TRBD1 (6 bases). The V end lost 5 bases, the J end lost 4 bases, and 12 bases lay between the germline ends. The CDR3 spans 14 residues. Germline V gives CDR1 MNHEY, CDR2 SMNVEV (reference sequence). The DNA for the CDR3 is TGTGCCAGCAGTCGAAAGACAGGATACAATGAGCAGTTCTTC. It is translated as CASSRKTGYNEQFF.

V usage is TRBV5-4 and J usage is TRBJ2-7; D ambiguous. The CDR3 is 13 amino acids. Trimming removed 5 bases at V and 2 bases at J, with 11 bases between. Germline CDR1 SGHNT, CDR2 YYREEE (reference sequence). CDR3 region: CASRSFGAYEQYF. The CDR3 DNA reads as TGTGCCAGCAGGTCCTTTGGGGCCTACGAGCAGTACTTC.

The rearrangement links TRBV13 to TRBJ2-2; no firm D call. V lost 8 bases to trimming and J lost 4 bases, with 17 bases between them. Germline-derived CDR1 and CDR2 are PRHDT and FYEKMQ (reference sequence). There are 15 residues in the CDR3. CDR3 protein: CASSLEVRTTGELFF. The CDR3 DNA is TGTGCCAGCTCCCTAGAGGTACGGACCACCGGGGAGCTGTTTTTT.

This chain joins TRBV15 and TRBJ2-1; D ambiguous. Trimming removed 1 base from V and 2 bases from J, with 6 bases in between. Germline lookup yields CDR1 LNHNV and CDR2 YYDKDF (reference sequence). The CDR3 spans 14 residues. CDR3 sequence: CATSRGRTYNEQFF. Here the CDR3 DNA reads TGTGCCACCAGCAGAGGACGAACCTACAATGAGCAGTTCTTC.

The chain links TRBV5-1 to TRBJ2-5, with D perhaps given as TRBD1 or TRBD2 (5 bases each). The CDR3 has 15 amino acids. Trimming shortened V by 4 bases and J by 3 bases, and 16 bases separated the two germline ends. Looked up from germline, CDR1 is SGHRS and CDR2 is YFSETQ. The CDR3 here is CASSGGRVGEETQYF. CDR3 DNA: TGCGCCAGCAGCGGGGGAAGGGTTGGAGAAGAGACCCAGTACTTC.

The rearrangement links TRBV14 to TRBJ2-2; D gene ambiguous. Germline-derived CDR1 and CDR2 are SGHDN and FVKESK. V was clipped by 1 base and J by 3 bases, with 6 bases between them. The CDR3 sequence is 14 residues long. The CDR3 loop reads CASSQVYDTGELFF. CDR3 nucleotide sequence: TGTGCCAGCAGCCAAGTCTATGACACCGGGGAGCTGTTTTTT.

V gene TRBV19 combines with J gene TRBJ2-1, with D tentatively TRBD2 (6 bases). The germline V gene encodes CDR1 LNHDA and CDR2 SQIVND (reference sequence). V lost 4 bases, J lost 2 bases, and 15 bases lay in between. The CDR3 is 16 residues long. The CDR3 bases are TGTGCCAGTAGTACTCTACTAGCTTTTACCTACAATGAGCAGTTCTTC. Translation gives CASSTLLAFTYNEQFF.

CDR3 loop: CASNGRLAIYNEQFF. In nucleotides, the CDR3 is TGTGCCAGCAACGGTCGGCTAGCAATTTACAATGAGCAGTTCTTC. The chain recombines TRBV6-5 with TRBJ2-1, with D possibly TRBD2 on 5 matching bases. The V and J ends lost 7 bases and 4 bases respectively, with 17 bases between them. The CDR3 consists of 15 residues. The germline gives CDR1 MNHEY, CDR2 SVGAGI.

This clone was observed a handful of times. The V gene is TRBV6-6, the J gene TRBJ2-1; 15 nucleotides agree with TRBD2. The CDR3 has 15 residues. With V trimmed by 4 bases and J by 7 bases, 2 bases remained unmatched. CDR1 and CDR2 from the germline V gene are MNHNY and SVGAGI (reference sequence). CDR3 in amino acids: CASSSGTSGGNEQFF. The CDR3 coding sequence is TGTGCCAGCAGTTCTGGGACTAGCGGGGGGAATGAGCAGTTCTTC.

This chain links TRBV7-3 with TRBJ2-7; 7 bases align to TRBD1. In germline, CDR1 is SGHTA, CDR2 FQGTGA. CDR3 length equals 14 residues. V lost 4 bases, J lost 2 bases, and 5 bases stayed unmatched. CDR3 protein: CASSSFQGAYEQYF. Written as DNA, the CDR3 is TGTGCCAGCAGCTCCTTTCAGGGGGCCTACGAGCAGTACTTC.

V is TRBV6-6 and J is TRBJ1-1, with D hard to call. Germline V gene lookup returns CDR1 MNHNY and CDR2 SVGAGI (reference sequence). Deletions cut 0 bases from V and 3 bases from J, with 14 bases between. This CDR3 region has 16 residues. CDR3 sequence reads: CASSYSSGQRDTEAFF. CDR3 DNA sequence: TGTGCCAGCAGTTACTCGAGCGGGCAAAGGGACACTGAAGCTTTCTTT.

Only one count was recorded for this clone. The chain recombines TRBV7-9 with TRBJ1-2, with a tentative D call TRBD1 (6 bases). The length of the CDR3 is 15 residues. The germline V and J ends were trimmed by 3 bases and 4 bases, with 15 bases remaining between them. The germline gives CDR1 SEHNR, CDR2 FQNEAQ (reference sequence). The CDR3 coding sequence is TGTGCCAGCAGCTTCGGCGAAGGGGGGGGCTATGGCTACACCTTC. This translates into CASSFGEGGGYGYTF.

This chain connects TRBV6-1 to TRBJ2-1; a possible D gene is TRBD2 (6 bases). This CDR3 is built from 15 residues. Germline CDR1 is MNHNS and CDR2 is SASEGT. The V and J ends lost 4 bases and 7 bases respectively, with 17 bases between them. CDR3 loop: CASSGSGTSRNEQFF. The CDR3 nucleotides are TGTGCCAGCAGTGGTAGCGGTACGAGTAGGAATGAGCAGTTCTTC.